One and the same sample provided the 21 T cell receptor beta chains below, sequenced in a study of blood T cell repertoires in COVID-19. Measured with immunoSEQ multiplex PCR; TCRdb has only the in-frame clones, and not every one. The table has fewer than 300,000 clones, 80% to 95% seen once. Sequences were obtained from peripheral blood. These receptors all stem from a woman in her 30s with COVID-19, enrolled during active disease.

The J gene is TRBJ1-1, the V gene TRBV19, with TRBD1 identical over 11 bases. V was clipped by 9 bases and J by 0 bases; unmatched bases: 9. CDR1 and CDR2 (germline): LNHDA, SQIVND (reference sequence). CDR3 length: 16 amino acids. CDR3 in DNA: TGTGCCAGCCGGGTCGGGACAGGGGGTCTGAACACTGAAGCTTTCTTT. Amino acid sequence: CASRVGTGGLNTEAFF.

This chain connects TRBV6-1 to TRBJ1-2, with D uncertain. Trimming took 1 base from V and 4 from J, leaving 10 bases between them. The V gene's germline CDR1 is MNHNS and CDR2 SASEGT. The CDR3 consists of 14 residues. CDR3 protein: CASSEGSGPYGYTF. In nucleotides, the CDR3 is TGTGCCAGCAGTGAAGGGTCTGGGCCCTATGGCTACACCTTC.

V gene TRBV6-5 combines with J gene TRBJ2-2; D unresolved. V lost 7 bases to trimming and J lost 0 bases, with 9 bases between them. The CDR3 runs 14 residues. Germline lookup yields CDR1 MNHEY and CDR2 SVGAGI. CDR3 DNA sequence: TGTGCCAGCAAACTCTTCCCGAACACCGGGGAGCTGTTTTTT. This gives the protein CASKLFPNTGELFF.

The CDR3 is CASSRGQDTGELFF. In nucleotides, the CDR3 is TGCGCCAGCAGCCGGGGACAGGATACCGGGGAGCTGTTTTTT. The chain joins TRBV5-1 to TRBJ2-2, with TRBD1 identical over 8 bases. The V segment lost 4 bases and the J segment 5 bases; nucleotides outside the gene matches: 4. Germline CDR1 reads SGHRS; CDR2 reads YFSETQ. This CDR3 comprises 14 residues. Combining the CDR3 with reference TRBV5-1 and TRBJ2-2 gives the whole variable domain KAGVTQTPRYLIKTRGQQVTLSCSPISGHRSVSWYQQTPGQGLQFLFEYFSETQRNKGNFPGRFSGRQFSNSRSEMNVSTLELGDSALYLCASSRGQDTGELFFGEGSRLTVL.

In DNA form, the CDR3 reads TGTGCCTGGAGCCCCGACAGGGCAGACGAGCAGTACTTC. This sequence encodes CAWSPDRADEQYF. J is TRBJ2-7 and V is TRBV30, with 7 bases lining up with TRBD1. Germline V gives CDR1 GTSNPN, CDR2 SVGIG (reference sequence). Germline trimming cut 3 bases from V and 5 bases from J; bases unmatched to any gene: 7. This CDR3 is built from 13 residues.

The rearrangement uses TRBV30 and TRBJ1-6; 9 nucleotides line up with TRBD1. Trimming removed 3 bases from V and 7 bases from J; junction bases left unmatched: 4. This CDR3 is built from 14 residues. In germline, CDR1 is GTSNPN, CDR2 SVGIG (reference sequence). The CDR3 DNA follows: TGTGCCTGGAGCCGCGGGACAGGGAATTCACCCCTCCACTTT. Translated: CAWSRGTGNSPLHF.

J is TRBJ1-1 and V is TRBV2; maybe TRBD1 (5 bases). The CDR3 sequence is 13 residues long. Looked up from germline, CDR1 is SNHLY and CDR2 is FYNNEI. Trimming removed 6 bases at V and 4 bases at J, with 12 bases between. The CDR3 DNA is TGTGCCAGCAGCTTTGGGGGGACCACTGAAGCTTTCTTT. Translating gives CASSFGGTTEAFF.

The chain has TRBV5-4 and TRBJ1-6; no reliable D call. The CDR3 is 16 residues long. V was cut by 0 bases and J by 0 bases, with 7 bases left in between. Germline V gene lookup returns CDR1 SGHNT and CDR2 YYREEE (reference sequence). The CDR3 here is CASSLGTSSYNSPLHF. The CDR3 region has the DNA TGTGCCAGCAGCTTGGGAACGAGCTCCTATAATTCACCCCTCCACTTT.

The chain couples TRBV28 to TRBJ1-3; 8 bases are a match to TRBD1. The CDR3 contains 18 residues. The trim removed 5 bases at V and 0 bases at J, leaving 12 bases unmatched. Germline CDR1 and CDR2: MDHEN and SYDVKM. CDR3 coding DNA: TGTGCCAGCAGTGGAACCGGGACAGGTCTTTCCTCTGGAAACACCATATATTTT. The encoded protein is CASSGTGTGLSSGNTIYF.

Remarks on this clone: Other DNA sequences within the sample encode an identical CDR3. This chain joins TRBV5-1 and TRBJ1-2; maybe TRBD1 (5 bases). V was trimmed by 1 base and J by 4 bases, leaving 11 bases between them. In germline, CDR1 is SGHRS, CDR2 YFSETQ. CDR3 size: 14 residues. As DNA, the CDR3 is TGCGCCAGCAGCTTGAAGGGGCAGGGCTATGGCTACACCTTC. Amino acid sequence: CASSLKGQGYGYTF.

This chain joins TRBV5-4 and TRBJ1-3; the match to TRBD1 covers 8 bases. The germline V gene encodes CDR1 SGHNT and CDR2 YYREEE (reference sequence). CDR3 length: 15 residues. Trimming cost V 2 bases and J 2 bases; bases outside gene matches: 3. The CDR3 DNA reads as TGTGCCAGCAGCTTAGGGACAGGAGCTGGAAACACCATATATTTT. It yields the protein CASSLGTGAGNTIYF.

This chain links TRBV19 with TRBJ2-1, with TRBD1 identical over 10 bases. This CDR3 region has 14 residues. V lost 5 bases, J lost 6 bases, and 4 bases stayed unmatched. Germline loops: CDR1 LNHDA, CDR2 SQIVND (reference sequence). The CDR3 coding sequence is TGTGCCAGTAGTGGGACAGGGGTTCGCAATGAGCAGTTCTTC. It encodes CASSGTGVRNEQFF.

The V gene is TRBV19, the J gene TRBJ1-1; 12 nucleotides agree with TRBD1. Germline assignment: CDR1 LNHDA and CDR2 SQIVND (reference sequence). V lost 3 bases to trimming and J lost 5 bases; unmatched junction nucleotides: 7. CDR3 length: 16 residues. This CDR3 is CASSIRDRGRRTEAFF. As DNA, the CDR3 is TGTGCCAGTAGTATCCGGGACAGGGGGCGAAGGACTGAAGCTTTCTTT.

This clone was observed a single time. The chain is built from TRBV9 and TRBJ1-6, with 8 positions matching TRBD1. The V segment lost 5 bases and the J segment 9 bases; nucleotides outside the gene matches: 7. The CDR3 is 14 amino acids. Germline V gives CDR1 SGDLS, CDR2 YYNGEE. CDR3 region: CASSATGVSSPLHF. The DNA for the CDR3 is TGTGCCAGCAGTGCGACAGGGGTCAGTTCACCCCTCCACTTT.

CDR3 nucleotides: TGCGCCAGCAGTCAGGGGGAAACTAATGAAAAACTGTTTTTT. It translates to CASSQGETNEKLFF. The chain carries TRBV10-2 and TRBJ1-4, with 7 bases aligning to TRBD1. Germline values: CDR1 WSHSY, CDR2 SAAADI. V gave up 5 bases and J gave up 1 base; unmatched junction bases: 1. This CDR3 comprises 14 residues.

The rearrangement links TRBV11-2 to TRBJ2-7; 9 bases align to TRBD1. This CDR3 has 14 residues. Per germline, CDR1 SGHAT and CDR2 FQNNGV. V lost 5 bases, J lost 5 bases, and 7 bases stayed unmatched. Here the CDR3 reads CASSHDRGWDEQYF. The CDR3 region has the DNA TGTGCCAGCAGCCATGACAGGGGGTGGGACGAGCAGTACTTC.

The rearrangement uses TRBV10-3 and TRBJ1-3; TRBD1 matches at 10 bases. CDR1 is ENHRY and CDR2 is SYGVKD in the germline V gene. This CDR3 comprises 15 residues. With 4 bases clipped from V and 4 bases from J, the junction kept 4 bases outside the gene matches. CDR3 protein: CAISATGGDGNTIYF. The DNA for the CDR3 is TGTGCCATCAGTGCGACAGGGGGCGACGGAAACACCATATATTTT.

The chain is built from TRBV2 and TRBJ2-7; TRBD2 agrees at 7 bases. The CDR3 has 15 amino acids. Trimming at V came to 3 bases and at J to 2 bases, leaving 7 bases not matched to a gene. Germline V lookup: CDR1 SNHLY, CDR2 FYNNEI. CDR3 sequence (DNA): TGTGCCAGCAGTGACCCTAGCGGCAATACCTACGAGCAGTACTTC. Amino acid sequence: CASSDPSGNTYEQYF.

The chain joins TRBV19 to TRBJ1-5; TRBD1 matches at 11 bases. CDR1 and CDR2 (germline): LNHDA, SQIVND (reference sequence). The length of the CDR3 is 15 residues. The trim removed 1 base at V and 5 bases at J, leaving 1 base unmatched. The CDR3 sequence is CASSIVGQGDQPQHF. The CDR3 nucleotides are TGTGCCAGTAGTATAGTGGGACAGGGGGATCAGCCCCAGCATTTT.

V usage is TRBV5-1 and J usage is TRBJ2-1; 7 bases fit TRBD2. Germline CDR1 is SGHRS and CDR2 is YFSETQ. There are 15 residues in the CDR3. J lost 4 bases, V lost 6 bases, and 10 bases had no gene match. CDR3 DNA: TGCGCCAGCACCTGGGCGGGAGAGGATTACAATGAGCAGTTCTTC. It translates to CASTWAGEDYNEQFF.

This clone was observed a few times. The rearrangement links TRBV5-6 to TRBJ2-7, with D uncertain. Trimming took off 2 bases at V and 2 bases at J, with 11 bases between the two ends. The germline V gene has CDR1 SGHDT and CDR2 YYEEEE. The CDR3 is 14 residues long. In DNA form, the CDR3 reads TGTGCCAGCAGCTTCGAGACTCAGACCTACGAGCAGTACTTC. It codes for CASSFETQTYEQYF.